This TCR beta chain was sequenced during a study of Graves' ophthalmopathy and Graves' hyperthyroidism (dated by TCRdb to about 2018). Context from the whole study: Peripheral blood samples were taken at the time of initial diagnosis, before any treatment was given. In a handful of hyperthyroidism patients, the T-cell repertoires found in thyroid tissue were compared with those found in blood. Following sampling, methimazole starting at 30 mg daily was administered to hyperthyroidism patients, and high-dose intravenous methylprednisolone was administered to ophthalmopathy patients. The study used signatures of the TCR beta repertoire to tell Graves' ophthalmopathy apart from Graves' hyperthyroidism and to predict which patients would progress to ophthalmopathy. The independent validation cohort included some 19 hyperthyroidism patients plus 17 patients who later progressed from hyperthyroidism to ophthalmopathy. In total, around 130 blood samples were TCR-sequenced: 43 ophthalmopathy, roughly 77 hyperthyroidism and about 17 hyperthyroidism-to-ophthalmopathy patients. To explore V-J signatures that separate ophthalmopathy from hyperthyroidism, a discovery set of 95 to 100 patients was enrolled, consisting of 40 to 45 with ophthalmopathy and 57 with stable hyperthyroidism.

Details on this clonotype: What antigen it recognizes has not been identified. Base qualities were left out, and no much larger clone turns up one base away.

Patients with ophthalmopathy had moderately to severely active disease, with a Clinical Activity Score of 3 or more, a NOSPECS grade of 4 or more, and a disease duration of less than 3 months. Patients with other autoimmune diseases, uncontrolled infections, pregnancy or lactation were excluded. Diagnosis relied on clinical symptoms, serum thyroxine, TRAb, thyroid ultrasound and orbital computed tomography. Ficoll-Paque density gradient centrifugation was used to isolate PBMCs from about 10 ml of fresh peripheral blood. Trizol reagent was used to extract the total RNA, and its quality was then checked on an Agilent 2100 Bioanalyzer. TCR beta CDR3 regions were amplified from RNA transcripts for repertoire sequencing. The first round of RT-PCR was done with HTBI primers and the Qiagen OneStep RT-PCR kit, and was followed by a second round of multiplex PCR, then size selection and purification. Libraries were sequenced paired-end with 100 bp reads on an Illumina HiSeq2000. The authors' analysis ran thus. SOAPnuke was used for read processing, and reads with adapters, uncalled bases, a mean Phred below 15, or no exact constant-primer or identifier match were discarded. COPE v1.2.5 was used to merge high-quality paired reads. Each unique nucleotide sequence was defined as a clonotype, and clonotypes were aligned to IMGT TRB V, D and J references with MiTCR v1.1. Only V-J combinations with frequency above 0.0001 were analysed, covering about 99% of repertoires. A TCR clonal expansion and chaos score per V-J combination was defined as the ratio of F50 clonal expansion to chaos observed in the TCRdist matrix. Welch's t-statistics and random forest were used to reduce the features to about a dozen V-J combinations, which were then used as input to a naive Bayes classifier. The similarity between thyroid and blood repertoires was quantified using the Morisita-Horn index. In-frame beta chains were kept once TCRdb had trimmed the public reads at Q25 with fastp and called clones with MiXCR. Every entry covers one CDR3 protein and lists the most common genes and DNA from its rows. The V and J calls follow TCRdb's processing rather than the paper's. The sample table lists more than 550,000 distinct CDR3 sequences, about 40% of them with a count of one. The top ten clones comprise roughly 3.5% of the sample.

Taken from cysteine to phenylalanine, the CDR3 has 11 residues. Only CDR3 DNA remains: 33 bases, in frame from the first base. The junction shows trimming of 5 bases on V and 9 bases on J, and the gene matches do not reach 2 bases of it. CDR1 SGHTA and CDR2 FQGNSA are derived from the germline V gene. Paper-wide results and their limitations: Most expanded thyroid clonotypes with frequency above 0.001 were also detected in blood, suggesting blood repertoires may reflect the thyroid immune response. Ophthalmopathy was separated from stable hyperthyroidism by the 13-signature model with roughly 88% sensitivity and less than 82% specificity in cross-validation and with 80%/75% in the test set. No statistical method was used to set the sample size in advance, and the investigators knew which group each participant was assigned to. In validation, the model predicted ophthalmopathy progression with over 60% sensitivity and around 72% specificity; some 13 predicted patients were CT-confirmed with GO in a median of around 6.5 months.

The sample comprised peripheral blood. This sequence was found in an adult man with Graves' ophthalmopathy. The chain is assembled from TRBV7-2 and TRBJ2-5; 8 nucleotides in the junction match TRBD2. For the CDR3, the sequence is CASSHSGAQYF. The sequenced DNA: TGTGCCAGCAGCCATAGCGGGGCCCAGTACTTC.